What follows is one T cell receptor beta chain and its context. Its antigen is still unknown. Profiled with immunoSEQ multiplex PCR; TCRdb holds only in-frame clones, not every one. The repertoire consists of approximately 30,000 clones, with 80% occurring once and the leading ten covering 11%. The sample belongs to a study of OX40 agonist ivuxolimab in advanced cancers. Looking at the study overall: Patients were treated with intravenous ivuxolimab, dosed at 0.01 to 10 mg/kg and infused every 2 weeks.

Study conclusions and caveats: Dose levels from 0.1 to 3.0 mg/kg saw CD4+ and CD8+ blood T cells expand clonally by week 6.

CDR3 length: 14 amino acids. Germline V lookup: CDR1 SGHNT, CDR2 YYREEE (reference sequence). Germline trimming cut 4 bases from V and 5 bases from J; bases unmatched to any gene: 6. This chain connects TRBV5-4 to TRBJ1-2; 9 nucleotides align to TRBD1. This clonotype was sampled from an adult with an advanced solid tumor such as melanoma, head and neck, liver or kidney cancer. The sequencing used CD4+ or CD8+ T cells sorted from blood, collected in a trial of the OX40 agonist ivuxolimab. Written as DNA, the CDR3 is TGTGCCAGCAGCCCAGGGACAGGGTGGTATGGCTACACCTTC. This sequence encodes CASSPGTGWYGYTF.